Shown below are 24 T cell receptor beta chains from a single sample sequenced in a study of identical twins listed by TCRdb under 2016. Receptor libraries were prepared by 5' RACE. Sequencing was performed on an Illumina HiSeq 2000. TCRdb trimmed the raw reads at Q25, called clones with MiXCR and kept productive beta chains. Here each entry gathers all rows of one CDR3 protein and keeps the most common genes and DNA. A total of approximately 220,000 distinct CDR3 sequences appear in this sample, 6.5% to 9% of them only once. The ten top clones hold over 5% of the sample. The sample also formed part of further work on yellow fever vaccine responses in identical twins.

Sequenced: CD8+ T cells sorted from blood. These receptors all stem from a woman under 30 in good health.

V and J are TRBV19 and TRBJ1-6; TRBD1 aligns across 10 bases. This CDR3 contains 16 residues. V lost 4 bases to trimming and J lost 9 bases; unmatched junction nucleotides: 9. The germline V gene encodes CDR1 LNHDA and CDR2 SQIVND (reference sequence). CDR3 in DNA: TGTGCCAGTAGTAGCTCCGGGACAGGGGTGGGTTCACCCCTCCACTTT. It yields the protein CASSSSGTGVGSPLHF.

The chain joins TRBV7-9 to TRBJ1-3; 8 nucleotides match TRBD1. This CDR3 contains 15 residues. Germline loops: CDR1 SEHNR, CDR2 FQNEAQ (reference sequence). The trim removed 4 bases at V and 3 bases at J, leaving 5 bases unmatched. The CDR3 bases are TGTGCCAGCAGCTACCAGGACAGGGTTGGAAACACCATATATTTT. Translated: CASSYQDRVGNTIYF.

On this clonotype itself: The junction and the germline gene differ at one end; a read error may be behind it. The CDR3 nucleotides are TGTGCCAGCTCACCTACCCAAGCAGGGGCCTATAATGAGCAGTTCTTC. This gives the protein CASSPTQAGAYNEQFF. The chain has TRBV18 and TRBJ2-1; a possible D gene is TRBD1 (6 bases). The CDR3 totals 16 residues. From germline, CDR1 is KGHSH and CDR2 LQKENI. The complete variable domain, with remaining parts taken from reference TRBV18 and TRBJ2-1, reads NAGVMQNPRHLVRRRGQEARLRCSPMKGHSHVYWYRQLPEEGLKFMVYLQKENIIDESGMPKERFSAEFPKEGPSILRIQQVVRGDSAAYFCASSPTQAGAYNEQFFGPGTRLTVL.

The V and J genes are TRBV27 and TRBJ2-1; D ambiguous. The CDR3 spans 15 residues. Deletions cut 3 bases from V and 2 bases from J, with 11 bases between. Germline-derived CDR1 and CDR2 are MNHEY and SMNVEV (reference sequence). CDR3 coding DNA: TGTGCCAGCAGTTTTTCAGCGCTTCCCTACAATGAGCAGTTCTTC. Translating gives CASSFSALPYNEQFF.

The rearrangement links TRBV7-6 to TRBJ2-2; D unresolved. Per germline, CDR1 SGHVS and CDR2 FNYEAQ. This CDR3 region has 16 residues. Between the trimmed V and J ends, which lost 2 bases and 0 bases, there was a span of 10 bases. CDR3 residues: CASSLTLVTNTGELFF. In DNA, the CDR3 is TGTGCCAGCAGCTTAACCCTAGTGACGAACACCGGGGAGCTGTTTTTT.

This clonotype has a count of ten or more. The rearrangement joins TRBV24-1 to TRBJ2-1; 9 bases align to TRBD2. This CDR3 spans 14 amino acids. The junction had 8 bases not matched to a gene; V was cut back by 6 bases and J by 9 bases. The V gene's germline CDR1 is KGHDR and CDR2 SFDVKD. DNA of the CDR3: TGTGCCACCAGTCTTCTTGCGGGAGGGTCTGAGCAGTTCTTC. Translated, it gives CATSLLAGGSEQFF.

V usage is TRBV20-1 and J usage is TRBJ2-7, with 7 positions matching TRBD2. Germline V lookup: CDR1 DFQATT, CDR2 SNEGSKA (reference sequence). The CDR3 loop spans 15 amino acids. V lost 3 bases and J lost 0; bases outside the gene matches: 8. Written as DNA, the CDR3 is TGCAGTGCTAGCCCCGGACTAGAGGGCTCCTACGAGCAGTACTTC. Its protein product is CSASPGLEGSYEQYF.

This clonotype showed up many times. The V and J genes are TRBV12-3 or TRBV12-4 and TRBJ2-3, with D unclear. V was clipped by 8 bases and J by 0 bases, with 6 bases between them. The CDR3 loop spans 12 amino acids. CDR3 residues: CASLISTDTQYF. The CDR3 bases are TGTGCCAGCCTAATTAGCACAGATACGCAGTATTTT.

This clonotype was detected only a few times. V usage is TRBV27 and J usage is TRBJ2-3, with D perhaps being TRBD1 or TRBD2 (5 bases each). Trimming stripped 3 bases from V and 4 bases from J, with 14 bases between. The CDR3 length is 15 residues. Germline V gene sequence: CDR1 MNHEY, CDR2 SMNVEV (reference sequence). The CDR3 here is CASSFGGRGADTQYF. The CDR3 DNA is TGTGCCAGCAGTTTTGGGGGAAGGGGAGCAGATACGCAGTATTTT.

The gene calls are TRBV4-1 and TRBJ2-4; perhaps TRBD2 as D (7 bases). The V end lost 4 bases, the J end lost 2 bases, and 18 bases lay between the germline ends. The CDR3 sequence is 17 residues long. Germline CDR1 is MGHRA and CDR2 is YSYEKL. The CDR3 sequence is CASSPGGGSTTKNIQYF. DNA for the CDR3: TGCGCCAGCAGCCCGGGGGGCGGGAGTACGACCAAAAACATTCAGTACTTC.

This chain uses TRBV5-1 with TRBJ2-1; tentatively, D is TRBD1 (6 bases). Germline V gene data show CDR1 as SGHRS and CDR2 as YFSETQ. Trimming shortened V by 0 bases and J by 15 bases, and 10 bases separated the two germline ends. This CDR3 has 11 amino acids. Here the CDR3 reads CASSLEGGTFF. DNA for the CDR3: TGCGCCAGCAGCTTGGAAGGGGGTACGTTCTTC.

The chain joins TRBV6-4 to TRBJ1-5; D perhaps matches TRBD1 (5 bases). The CDR3 contains 14 residues. Looked up from germline, CDR1 is MRHNA and CDR2 is SNTAGT. Trimming removed 6 bases from V and 0 bases from J, with 9 bases in between. The CDR3 is CASSEDTSNQPQHF. CDR3 DNA: TGTGCCAGCAGCGAGGACACTAGCAATCAGCCCCAGCATTTT.

This clonotype was observed a handful of times. The gene calls are TRBV5-6 and TRBJ1-5, with 7 bases lining up with TRBD1. The CDR3 length is 14 residues. V shed 3 bases and J 6 bases; nucleotides not matched to a gene: 6. CDR1 SGHDT and CDR2 YYEEEE come from the germline V gene. CDR3 loop: CASSSNRDSQPQHF. The CDR3, as DNA: TGTGCCAGCAGCTCGAATCGGGACAGTCAGCCCCAGCATTTT.

V usage is TRBV19 and J usage is TRBJ2-3; D may match TRBD1 or TRBD2 (6 bases each). Looked up from germline, CDR1 is LNHDA and CDR2 is SQIVND (reference sequence). The CDR3 has 14 amino acids. The ends were cut back, 2 bases at V and 4 bases at J, with 10 bases in the middle. CDR3: CASSIQGRPDTQYF. DNA of the CDR3: TGTGCCAGTAGTATACAGGGGAGGCCAGATACGCAGTATTTT. Using reference TRBV19 and TRBJ2-3 for the parts outside the CDR3, the full variable domain is DGGITQSPKYLFRKEGQNVTLSCEQNLNHDAMYWYRQDPGQGLRLIYYSQIVNDFQKGDIAEGYSVSREKKESFPLTVTSAQKNPTAFYLCASSIQGRPDTQYFGPGTRLTVL.

This clonotype came up a few times. The rearrangement joins TRBV12-3 or TRBV12-4 to TRBJ2-1; D is tentatively TRBD1 or TRBD2 (5 bases each). This CDR3 spans 14 amino acids. Trimming removed 7 bases from V and 4 bases from J, with 14 bases in between. This chain's CDR3 is CASTDGRQYNEQFF. CDR3 coding DNA: TGTGCCAGCACCGATGGGAGACAGTACAATGAGCAGTTCTTC.

This clonotype was counted ten times or more. V usage is TRBV5-6 and J usage is TRBJ2-7; D is unclear. Trimming took off 2 bases at V and 7 bases at J, with 13 bases between the two ends. The CDR3 length is 13 residues. Germline V lookup: CDR1 SGHDT, CDR2 YYEEEE. CDR3 DNA sequence: TGTGCCAGCAGCTTTGGAACCGGCGTGGAGCAGTACGTC. Translating gives CASSFGTGVEQYV.

This chain joins TRBV10-2 and TRBJ2-1; D is perhaps TRBD1 (6 bases). CDR1 WSHSY and CDR2 SAAADI come from the germline V gene. V was pared by 6 bases and J by 4 bases, with 16 bases between. The CDR3 runs to 15 residues. DNA for the CDR3: TGCGCCAGCAGACTGACCGGGACACCGTACAATGAGCAGTTCTTC. It codes for CASRLTGTPYNEQFF.

The J gene is TRBJ2-2, the V gene TRBV5-1; 12 positions agree with TRBD1. This CDR3 is built from 16 residues. Germline trimming cut 4 bases from V and 4 bases from J; bases unmatched to any gene: 5. The germline CDR1 and CDR2 sequences are SGHRS and YFSETQ. CDR3 nucleotides: TGCGCCAGCAGCCTAGGGACAGGGGGCATCACCGGGGAGCTGTTTTTT. Amino acid sequence: CASSLGTGGITGELFF. The full variable domain, with the rest looked up from reference TRBV5-1 and TRBJ2-2, is KAGVTQTPRYLIKTRGQQVTLSCSPISGHRSVSWYQQTPGQGLQFLFEYFSETQRNKGNFPGRFSGRQFSNSRSEMNVSTLELGDSALYLCASSLGTGGITGELFFGEGSRLTVL.

This clonotype came up a few times. The V call is TRBV11-2, the J call TRBJ2-5; 12 nucleotides align to TRBD2. Germline loops: CDR1 SGHAT, CDR2 FQNNGV. There are 15 residues in the CDR3. J was trimmed by 4 bases and V by 5 bases; bases with no gene match: 5. This chain's CDR3 is CASSPKTSGRETQYF. Written as DNA, the CDR3 is TGTGCCAGCAGCCCGAAGACTAGCGGGAGAGAGACCCAGTACTTC.

This clonotype showed up many times. The rearrangement uses TRBV28 and TRBJ2-1; D could derive from TRBD1 or TRBD2 (5 bases each). CDR3 length: 14 amino acids. The ends were cut back, 4 bases at V and 7 bases at J, with 14 bases in the middle. Germline CDR1 is MDHEN and CDR2 is SYDVKM. The CDR3 DNA reads as TGTGCCAGCAGTTCCCTGGGGGAGCGTAATGAGCAGTTCTTC. It yields the protein CASSSLGERNEQFF.

This clonotype was seen at least ten times. The CDR3 DNA reads as TGTGCCAGCAGCTCGACTAGCGGGGGGCCGTCAGATACGCAGTATTTT. Translating it yields CASSSTSGGPSDTQYF. The V and J genes are TRBV6-2 or TRBV6-3 and TRBJ2-3; 13 nucleotides align to TRBD2. CDR3 length: 16 residues. Germline CDR1 is MNHEY and CDR2 is SVGEGT. After removal of 6 bases from V and 4 bases from J, the junction contained 7 bases not matched to a gene.

This clonotype has just one count. This chain connects TRBV6-5 to TRBJ1-6; D is possibly TRBD1 (5 bases). The CDR3 spans 18 residues. Germline CDR1 is MNHEY and CDR2 is SVGAGI. Trimming removed 0 bases from V and 5 bases from J, with 17 bases in between. CDR3 nucleotide sequence: TGTGCCAGCAGTTACTCGATTTCTGGCGGACAAGATAATTCACCCCTCCACTTT. Translating gives CASSYSISGGQDNSPLHF.

This clonotype was seen ten or more times. The chain joins TRBV12-3 or TRBV12-4 to TRBJ2-1; TRBD2 might be the D (5 bases). The V and J ends lost 6 bases and 10 bases respectively, with 16 bases between them. The CDR3 has 13 residues. CDR3 region: CASSASAGGEQFF. CDR3 bases: TGTGCCAGCAGCGCTAGTGCGGGTGGAGAGCAGTTCTTC.

A few counts support this clonotype. The V call is TRBV7-9, the J call TRBJ2-1; TRBD2 aligns across 9 bases. CDR1 SEHNR and CDR2 FQNEAQ come from the germline V gene (reference sequence). V was clipped by 5 bases and J by 8 bases; unmatched bases: 16. The CDR3 totals 17 residues. CDR3 coding DNA: TGTGCCAGCAGCGCGGGGGGGGCAGGGAATCTATACTATGAGCAGTTCTTC. This gives the protein CASSAGGAGNLYYEQFF.